The 22 T cell receptor beta chains reported below all come from one sample, sequenced in a study of regulatory T cells in long-lasting Graves disease. To make TCR beta libraries, researchers used iRepertoire HTBI primers and Arm-PCR of CDR3 regions. TCRdb used MiXCR to reprocess the multiplex PCR reads, holding one entry per CDR3 protein. The data hold 350,000 to 450,000 distinct CDR3 sequences, with around 21% observed a single time. Time point noted: persistent/refractory GD, antithyroid drugs over 5 years with positive TRAb. Generation of the TCR library employed RNA extracted from PBMCs. The specimen comprised peripheral blood mononuclear cells (PBMCs), sampled when the disease was refractory, from a patient treated with antithyroid drugs. All receptors derive from a female donor with Graves disease.

In regard to this clonotype: Since a much larger clone is just one base distant, this may be a read error. The V and J genes are TRBV10-3 and TRBJ2-5; D perhaps matches TRBD1 (5 bases). Germline V gene sequence: CDR1 ENHRY, CDR2 SYGVKD. Trimming took 8 bases from V and 1 from J, leaving 8 bases between them. This CDR3 is built from 12 residues. For the CDR3, the DNA is TGTGCCATCTGGGGCTCCCAAGAGACCCAGTACTTC. It translates to CAIWGSQETQYF.

This clonotype appeared many times. The chain couples TRBV6-5 to TRBJ1-1, with D unclear. The CDR3 has 15 residues. Trimming left V 0 bases short and J 1 base short, with 9 bases between. The V gene's germline CDR1 is MNHEY and CDR2 SVGAGI. In nucleotides, the CDR3 is TGTGCCAGCAGTTACTCGAGGCAGGAGAACACTGAAGCTTTCTTT. It is translated as CASSYSRQENTEAFF.

This clonotype occurred many times. The rearrangement uses TRBV7-8 and TRBJ1-5, with D possibly TRBD1 on 5 matching bases. Looked up from germline, CDR1 is SGHVS and CDR2 is FQNEAQ. The length of the CDR3 is 15 residues. V was shortened by 5 bases and J by 3 bases, with 14 bases between the two germline ends. CDR3 DNA sequence: TGTGCCAGCAGCCCCCCGGGACTCCACAATCAGCCCCAGCATTTT. Protein: CASSPPGLHNQPQHF.

The V call is TRBV20-1, the J call TRBJ1-1, with TRBD1 identical over 10 bases. This CDR3 is built from 13 residues. Germline CDR1 DFQATT, CDR2 SNEGSKA (reference sequence). The junction had 5 bases not matched to a gene; V was cut back by 6 bases and J by 4 bases. This CDR3 is CSAQWDRGTEAFF. DNA of the CDR3: TGCAGTGCGCAATGGGACAGGGGCACTGAAGCTTTCTTT.

This clonotype was recorded a few times. The rearrangement links TRBV6-9 to TRBJ2-2; no clear D gene. Trimming removed 3 bases at V and 2 bases at J, with 7 bases between. The CDR3 is 14 residues long. Per germline, CDR1 MNHGY and CDR2 SVAAGI. The CDR3 reads CASSYGLNTGELFF. Written as DNA, the CDR3 is TGTGCCAGCAGTTACGGCCTCAACACCGGGGAGCTGTTTTTT.

This clonotype was found many times. The chain uses TRBV28 and TRBJ1-5; D ambiguous. This CDR3 has 16 amino acids. Germline CDR1 reads MDHEN; CDR2 reads SYDVKM. V dropped 5 bases and J dropped 4 bases, with 18 bases sitting between them. The CDR3 DNA reads TGTGCCAGCAGTCTAGCGTATTCGGGTTGGAATCAGCCCCAGCATTTT. Its translation: CASSLAYSGWNQPQHF.

This clonotype was recorded many times. The V call is TRBV7-3, the J call TRBJ2-6; D not certain. The V end lost 5 bases, the J end lost 0 bases, and 20 bases lay between the germline ends. The V gene's germline CDR1 is SGHTA and CDR2 FQGTGA. There are 19 residues in the CDR3. The CDR3 here is CASSAQVRIDSSGANVLTF. CDR3 nucleotide sequence: TGTGCCAGCAGCGCCCAAGTACGGATCGATTCCTCTGGGGCCAACGTCCTGACTTTC.

The chain joins TRBV7-9 to TRBJ2-1; the match to TRBD1 covers 7 bases. With 6 bases clipped from V and 5 bases from J, the junction kept 10 bases outside the gene matches. The CDR3 covers 15 residues. Per germline, CDR1 SEHNR and CDR2 FQNEAQ (reference sequence). DNA of the CDR3: TGTGCCAGCAGTATGGGACAGAGAGACGACAATGAGCAGTTCTTC. It codes for CASSMGQRDDNEQFF.

The rearrangement joins TRBV5-5 to TRBJ1-5; the D gene is possibly TRBD1 (5 bases). The CDR3 has 15 amino acids. V dropped 1 base and J dropped 3 bases, with 11 bases sitting between them. Germline V gives CDR1 SGHKS, CDR2 YYEKEE (reference sequence). The CDR3 DNA is TGTGCCAGCAGCTTGACAGGAGATTACAATCAGCCCCAGCATTTT. This gives the protein CASSLTGDYNQPQHF.

The rearrangement links TRBV6-1 to TRBJ1-5; D is ambiguous. The germline CDR1 and CDR2 sequences are MNHNS and SASEGT. This CDR3 contains 11 residues. V lost 3 bases and J 9 bases, leaving 6 bases between the germline ends. Here the CDR3 reads CASSEVGPQHF. For the CDR3, the DNA is TGTGCCAGCAGTGAGGTTGGGCCCCAGCATTTT.

V usage is TRBV24-1 and J usage is TRBJ2-2; D gene ambiguous. With 4 bases removed from V and 7 bases from J, the gap between germline ends came to 12 bases. The CDR3 is made up of 14 amino acids. Germline V gene lookup returns CDR1 KGHDR and CDR2 SFDVKD. The chain's CDR3 is CATSDPTESGELFF. DNA for the CDR3: TGTGCCACCAGTGACCCCACGGAGAGCGGGGAGCTGTTTTTT.

The chain employs TRBV5-1 and TRBJ1-2; D is perhaps TRBD1 (5 bases). Germline lookup yields CDR1 SGHRS and CDR2 YFSETQ. The CDR3 runs to 15 residues. Trimming removed 0 bases from V and 8 bases from J, with 17 bases in between. The CDR3 DNA sequence: TGCGCCAGCAGCTTGGATACAGCTGGGGCGCAGGGCTACACCTTC. Translation: CASSLDTAGAQGYTF.

On this clonotype: Given a much more abundant clone one base away, this may be a read error. The chain uses TRBV5-1 and TRBJ2-6, with a possible D match to TRBD1 (6 bases). The germline gives CDR1 SGHRS, CDR2 YFSETQ. The CDR3 has 18 residues. Written as DNA, the CDR3 is TGCGCCAGCAGCGGGGGATCTGGGGGCTTCTCTGGGGCCGACGTCCTGACTTTC. The encoded protein is CASSGGSGGFSGADVLTF.

V gene TRBV19 combines with J gene TRBJ1-5, with D perhaps TRBD1 (5 bases). Per the germline V gene, CDR1 is LNHDA and CDR2 is SQIVND (reference sequence). CDR3 length equals 15 residues. With 9 bases removed from V and 0 bases from J, the gap between germline ends came to 15 bases. CDR3 in amino acids: CASQIQGVSNQPQHF. CDR3 coding DNA: TGTGCCAGCCAAATCCAGGGTGTTAGCAATCAGCCCCAGCATTTT.

J is TRBJ2-7 and V is TRBV14; D ambiguous. Trimming pared 0 bases from V and 1 base from J, leaving 10 bases between. The CDR3 sequence is 15 residues long. Germline V lookup: CDR1 SGHDN, CDR2 FVKESK. The DNA of the CDR3 is TGTGCCAGCAGCCAAGATTGGGAAGCTTCCTACGAGCAGTACTTC. This codes for CASSQDWEASYEQYF.

As for this clonotype: Given a much more abundant clone one base away, this may be a read error. CDR3 sequence (DNA): TGTGCCTGCAGTTCCGGGACAGGGGGCTGGAGCACTGAAGCTTTCTTT. It yields the protein CACSSGTGGWSTEAFF. V gene TRBV6-5 combines with J gene TRBJ1-1; TRBD1 matches at 12 bases. This CDR3 has 16 residues. The germline V gene encodes CDR1 MNHEY and CDR2 SVGAGI.

This clonotype was recorded many times. The chain uses TRBV6-1 and TRBJ2-7; the D gene is possibly TRBD2 (6 bases). Per germline, CDR1 MNHNS and CDR2 SASEGT. The CDR3 has 15 residues. The ends were cut back, 0 bases at V and 0 bases at J, with 9 bases in the middle. This CDR3 reads CASSEAWGLSYEQYF. CDR3 coding DNA: TGTGCCAGCAGTGAAGCTTGGGGACTCTCCTACGAGCAGTACTTC.

This clonotype was found many times. The gene calls are TRBV9 and TRBJ2-7, with D unresolved. The CDR3 covers 14 residues. Germline V lookup: CDR1 SGDLS, CDR2 YYNGEE. V was trimmed by 2 bases and J by 2 bases, leaving 11 bases between them. The CDR3 bases are TGTGCCAGCAGCGTGCAACCGACCACCTACGAGCAGTACTTC. This translates into CASSVQPTTYEQYF.

This chain uses TRBV6-2 or TRBV6-3 with TRBJ1-5; 7 positions match TRBD1. The CDR3 is made up of 15 amino acids. Trimming took 4 bases from V and 6 from J; bases not matched to a gene: 9. CDR1 is MNHEY and CDR2 is SVGEGT in the germline V gene. This CDR3 is CASSFQTGFGQPQHF. The CDR3 DNA follows: TGTGCCAGCAGTTTCCAGACAGGGTTTGGTCAGCCCCAGCATTTT.

This sequence joins TRBV30 and TRBJ2-7, with D tentatively TRBD2 (6 bases). There are 13 residues in the CDR3. V lost 0 bases to trimming and J lost 6 bases, with 12 bases between them. Germline-derived CDR1 and CDR2 are GTSNPN and SVGIG (reference sequence). CDR3 sequence (DNA): TGTGCCTGGAGTGTAAGAGGGAGGATCGAGCAGTACTTC. The encoded protein is CAWSVRGRIEQYF.

This chain connects TRBV5-1 to TRBJ2-7; D gene uncertain. This CDR3 has 13 residues. V lost 4 bases and J 2 bases, leaving 10 bases between the germline ends. Germline lookup yields CDR1 SGHRS and CDR2 YFSETQ. CDR3 sequence reads: CASSPEITYEQYF. The CDR3 nucleotides are TGCGCCAGCAGCCCGGAAATCACCTACGAGCAGTACTTC.

This clonotype was seen a handful of times. V and J are TRBV27 and TRBJ2-7; perhaps D is TRBD1 or TRBD2 (6 bases each). V shed 6 bases and J shed 3 bases, with 21 bases lying between them. The germline gives CDR1 MNHEY, CDR2 SMNVEV (reference sequence). CDR3 length: 16 amino acids. The CDR3 sequence: CASSLLVGGRLYEQYF. CDR3 bases: TGTGCCAGCAGCCTCCTCGTAGGGGGGCGGCTCTACGAGCAGTACTTC.